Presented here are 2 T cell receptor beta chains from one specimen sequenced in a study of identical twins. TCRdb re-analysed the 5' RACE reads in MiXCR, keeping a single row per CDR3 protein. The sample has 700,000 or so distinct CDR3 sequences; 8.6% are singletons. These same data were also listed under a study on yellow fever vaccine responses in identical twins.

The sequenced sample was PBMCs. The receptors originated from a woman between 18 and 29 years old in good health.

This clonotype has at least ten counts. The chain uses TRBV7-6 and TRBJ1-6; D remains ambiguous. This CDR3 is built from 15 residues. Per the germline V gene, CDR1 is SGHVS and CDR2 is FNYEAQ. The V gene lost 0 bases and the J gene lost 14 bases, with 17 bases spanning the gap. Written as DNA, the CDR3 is TGTGCCAGCAGCTTAGCGGTATCGGATCGGCACTCCCTCCACTTT. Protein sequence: CASSLAVSDRHSLHF.

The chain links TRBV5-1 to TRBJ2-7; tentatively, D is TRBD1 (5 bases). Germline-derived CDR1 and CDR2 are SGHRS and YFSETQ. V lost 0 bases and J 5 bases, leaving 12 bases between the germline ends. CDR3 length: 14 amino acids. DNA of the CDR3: TGCGCCAGCAGCTTGGGGTTGGGCAGGGACGAGCAGTACTTC. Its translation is CASSLGLGRDEQYF.